This T cell receptor beta chain was recovered during a study of post-analysis software for immune sequencing data. Study-wide results and limits: There were a few TRBV segments more frequent in patients than controls, and TRBV5-6, TRBV5-1 and TRBV20-1 were among them.

Each TCR beta cDNA library carried unique molecular identifiers. TCRdb re-analysed the PCR reads in MiXCR, keeping a single row per CDR3 protein. The sample shows approximately 730,000 distinct CDR3 sequences, 30% of them seen only once. Trimming cost V 0 bases and J 0 bases, with 10 bases left between them. This CDR3 contains 16 residues. Germline V gene sequence: CDR1 SGDLS, CDR2 YYNGEE. This clonotype was observed a handful of times. The antigen is unknown. The J gene is TRBJ2-1, the V gene TRBV9; perhaps D is TRBD1 or TRBD2 (5 bases each). This receptor was obtained from a girl under 18 with multiple sclerosis. The sample was blood. The CDR3 coding sequence is TGTGCCAGCAGCGTAGAATTCGGGACCTCCTACAATGAGCAGTTCTTC. It translates to CASSVEFGTSYNEQFF.